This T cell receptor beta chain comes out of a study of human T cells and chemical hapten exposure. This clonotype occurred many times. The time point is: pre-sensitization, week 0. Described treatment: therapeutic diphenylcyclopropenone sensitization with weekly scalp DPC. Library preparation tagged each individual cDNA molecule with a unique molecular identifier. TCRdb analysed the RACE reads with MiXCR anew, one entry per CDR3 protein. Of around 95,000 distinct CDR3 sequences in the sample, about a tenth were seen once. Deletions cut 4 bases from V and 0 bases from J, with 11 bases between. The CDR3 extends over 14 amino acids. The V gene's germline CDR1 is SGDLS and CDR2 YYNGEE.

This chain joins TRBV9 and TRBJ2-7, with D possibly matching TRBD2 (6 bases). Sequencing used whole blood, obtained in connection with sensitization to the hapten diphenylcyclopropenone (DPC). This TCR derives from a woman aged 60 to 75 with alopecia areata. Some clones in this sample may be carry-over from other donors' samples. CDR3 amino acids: CASSSRGSSYEQYF. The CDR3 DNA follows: TGTGCCAGCAGCTCACGGGGGAGCTCCTACGAGCAGTACTTC.